The entry that follows covers one T cell receptor (beta chain) sequence. Time point defined: sample taken at primary tumor resection. The authors sequenced whole RNA from tumor, nontumor lung or frozen PBMC without sorting. The cohort: some 70 early-stage, untreated non-small cell lung cancer patients. This CDR3 is built from 13 residues. V gave up 5 bases and J gave up 15 bases, with 19 bases separating them. CDR1 and CDR2 from the germline V gene are SEHNR and FQNEAQ (reference sequence). This specimen comes from a study of spatial heterogeneity in lung cancer. Each CDR3 protein is one row after TCRdb ran MiXCR on the 5' RACE reads. This table holds tens of thousands of distinct CDR3 sequences, 6.5% to 8.5% found once.

The receptor was derived from a male donor with early-stage non-small cell lung cancer. The V gene is TRBV7-9, the J gene TRBJ2-2; D is perhaps TRBD1 (5 bases). The sample in question was PBMCs, obtained at surgery. CDR3 bases: TGTGCCAGCAGCCAAACAGGTGCTCCTGAAATGTTTTTT. Protein product: CASSQTGAPEMFF.